Here is one T cell receptor (beta chain) with its context. Its recognized antigen is unknown. One base away there is no much larger clone; base qualities are not given. The data belong to a study of T cell changes during pregnancy in multiple sclerosis (dated by TCRdb to about 2019). For context, the study as a whole: In women with multiple sclerosis, the researchers looked at how the T cell repertoire shifted as pregnancy progressed.

The junction carries 7 bases between V and J, which are trimmed by 4 bases and 1 base respectively. The germline V gene specifies SGHTA as CDR1 and FQGTGA as CDR2. Spanning cysteine to phenylalanine, the CDR3 consists of 13 amino acids. The CDR3 DNA has 39 bases and is translated from base 1. Library construction relied on the immunoSEQ multiplex PCR assay. TCRdb retrieved this table from immuneACCESS and kept in-frame rearrangements only. Not all clones are present; in checked studies, unresolved V genes account for under half, and no reason is known for the remainder. The sample contains tens of thousands of clones, 85% to 95% of them found a single time. The top ten hold over 6.5% of the sample.

This TCR came from a female donor with multiple sclerosis, enrolled in a pregnancy study. Recombination connected TRBV7-3 to TRBJ1-1; no D gene call is confident. Material: CD8+ T cells from peripheral blood mononuclear cells, obtained in the third trimester of pregnancy. The DNA sequence is as follows: TGTGCCAGCAGCTCTACAGAGAACACTGAAGCTTTCTTT. Translated, it reads CASSSTENTEAFF.